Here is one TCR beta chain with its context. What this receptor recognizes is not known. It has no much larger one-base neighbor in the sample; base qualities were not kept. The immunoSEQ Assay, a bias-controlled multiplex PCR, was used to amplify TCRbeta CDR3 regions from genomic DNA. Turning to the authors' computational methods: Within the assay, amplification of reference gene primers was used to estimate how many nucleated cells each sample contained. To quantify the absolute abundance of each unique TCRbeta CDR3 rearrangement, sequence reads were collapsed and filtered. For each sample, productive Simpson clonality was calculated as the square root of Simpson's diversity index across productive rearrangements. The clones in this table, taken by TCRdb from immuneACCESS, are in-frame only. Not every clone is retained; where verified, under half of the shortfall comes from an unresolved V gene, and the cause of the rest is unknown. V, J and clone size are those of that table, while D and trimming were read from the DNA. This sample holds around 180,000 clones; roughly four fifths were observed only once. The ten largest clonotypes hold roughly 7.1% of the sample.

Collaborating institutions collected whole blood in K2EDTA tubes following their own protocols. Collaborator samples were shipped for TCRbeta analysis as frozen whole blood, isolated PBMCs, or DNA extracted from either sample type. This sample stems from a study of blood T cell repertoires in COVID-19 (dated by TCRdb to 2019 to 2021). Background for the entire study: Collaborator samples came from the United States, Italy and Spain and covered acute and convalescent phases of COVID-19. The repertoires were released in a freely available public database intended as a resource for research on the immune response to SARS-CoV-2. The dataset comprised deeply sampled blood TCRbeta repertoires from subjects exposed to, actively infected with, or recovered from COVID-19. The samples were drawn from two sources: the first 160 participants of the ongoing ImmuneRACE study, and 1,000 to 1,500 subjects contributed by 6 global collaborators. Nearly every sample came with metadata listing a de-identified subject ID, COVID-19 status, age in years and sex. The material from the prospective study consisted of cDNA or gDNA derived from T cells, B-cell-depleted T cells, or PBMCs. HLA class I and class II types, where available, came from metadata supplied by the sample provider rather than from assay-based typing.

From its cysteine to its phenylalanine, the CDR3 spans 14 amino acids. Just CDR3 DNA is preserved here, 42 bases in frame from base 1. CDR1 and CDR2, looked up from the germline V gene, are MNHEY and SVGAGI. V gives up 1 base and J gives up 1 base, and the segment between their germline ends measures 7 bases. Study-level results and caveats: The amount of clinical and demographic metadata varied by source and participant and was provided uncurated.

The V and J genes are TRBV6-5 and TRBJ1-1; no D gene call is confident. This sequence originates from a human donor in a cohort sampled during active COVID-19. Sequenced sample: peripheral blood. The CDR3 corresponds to CASSYYSGNTEAFF. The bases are TGTGCCAGCAGTTACTATTCAGGGAACACTGAAGCTTTCTTT.